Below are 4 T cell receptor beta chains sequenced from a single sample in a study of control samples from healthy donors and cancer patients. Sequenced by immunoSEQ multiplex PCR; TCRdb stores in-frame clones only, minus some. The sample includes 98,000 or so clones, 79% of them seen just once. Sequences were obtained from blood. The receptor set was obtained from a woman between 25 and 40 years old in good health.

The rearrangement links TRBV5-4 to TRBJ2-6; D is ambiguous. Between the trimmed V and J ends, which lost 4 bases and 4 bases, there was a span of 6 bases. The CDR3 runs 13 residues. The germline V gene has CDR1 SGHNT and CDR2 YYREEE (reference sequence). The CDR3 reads CASSAVGANVLTF. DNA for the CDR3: TGTGCCAGCAGCGCCGTCGGGGCCAACGTCCTGACTTTC.

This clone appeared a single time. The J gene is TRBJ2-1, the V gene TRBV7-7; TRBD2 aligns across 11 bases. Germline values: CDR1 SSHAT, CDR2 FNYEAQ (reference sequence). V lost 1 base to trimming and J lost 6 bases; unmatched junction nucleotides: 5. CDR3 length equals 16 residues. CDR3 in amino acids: CASSLGLAGGTNEQFF. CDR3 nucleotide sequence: TGTGCCAGCAGCTTAGGGCTAGCGGGGGGCACCAATGAGCAGTTCTTC. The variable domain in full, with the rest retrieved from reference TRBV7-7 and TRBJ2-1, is GAGVSQSPRYKVTKRGQDVTLRCDPISSHATLYWYQQALGQGPEFLTYFNYEAQPDKSGLPSDRFSAERPEGSISTLTIQRTEQRDSAMYRCASSLGLAGGTNEQFFGPGTRLTVL.

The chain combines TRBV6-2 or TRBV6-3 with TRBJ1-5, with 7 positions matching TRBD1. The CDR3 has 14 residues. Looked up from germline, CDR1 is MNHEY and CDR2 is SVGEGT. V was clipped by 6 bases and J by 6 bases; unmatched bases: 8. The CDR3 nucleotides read TGTGCCAGCAGCCCCACAGGGGAGGTTCAGCCCCAGCATTTT. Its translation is CASSPTGEVQPQHF.

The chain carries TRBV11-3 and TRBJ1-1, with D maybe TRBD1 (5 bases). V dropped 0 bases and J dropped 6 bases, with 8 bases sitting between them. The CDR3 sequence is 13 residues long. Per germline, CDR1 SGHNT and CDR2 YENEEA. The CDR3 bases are TGTGCCAGCAGCTTAGATGGGGCAGCTGAAGCTTTCTTT. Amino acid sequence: CASSLDGAAEAFF.